This T cell receptor (beta chain) comes out of a study of T-cell memory formation after mild COVID-19. As for the study in general: The TCR clusters were mostly specific to one donor. Findings of the study overall: In second-wave clones peaking day 37, SARS-CoV-2 specificity remained unconfirmed. CD4+ contracting clones were mainly CM and EM; CD8+ ones, EMRA. Prior to infection, memory already included some responding clones, suggesting cross-reactive memory joined.

One entry per CDR3 protein results from TCRdb running MiXCR on the 5' RACE reads. This sample yields roughly 250,000 distinct CDR3 sequences, of which 16% are seen a single time; roughly a fifth belongs to the top ten. This clonotype was seen more than once but under ten times. Antigen unknown. Trimming took 4 bases from V and 0 from J, leaving 6 bases between them. Germline CDR1 is SQVTM and CDR2 is ANQGSEA. The CDR3 is 12 residues long. The clonotype was recovered from a man aged 18 to 30 who had mild COVID-19 (a few samples of this study predate the infection). Cell type and time point are not known. Sequenced: PBMCs or a T cell subset sorted from them (not recorded which). The rearrangement links TRBV29-1 to TRBJ1-1; D remains unclear. Here the CDR3 reads CSVALLNTEAFF. The DNA for the CDR3 is TGCAGCGTTGCCTTATTGAACACTGAAGCTTTCTTT.